The clone carrying this T cell receptor (beta chain) was picked up many times. Its target is not known. These data originate in a study of T cell repertoires in cytomegalovirus infection. Findings of the study overall: The ex vivo response was dominated by HLA-C-restricted CMV-specific TCR beta clonotypes.

MiXCR, applied by TCRdb to the reads, yields one record per CDR3 protein. The sample lists 500,000 to 600,000 distinct CDR3 sequences; 16% were seen once. J lost 9 bases, V lost 2 bases, and 3 bases had no gene match. From germline, CDR1 is MNHEY and CDR2 SMNVEV (reference sequence). The CDR3 covers 15 residues. The material sequenced was CD8+ T cells from PBMCs. This receptor was identified in a human donor in good health (CMV status not recorded). Some clones in this sample may be carry-over from other donors' samples. V is TRBV27 and J is TRBJ2-2; TRBD2 aligns across 13 bases. The CDR3 nucleotides are TGTGCCAGCAGTTTAAGGACTAGCGGGAGTCGGGAGCTGTTTTTT. It yields the protein CASSLRTSGSRELFF.